This T cell receptor beta chain comes out of a study of regulatory T cells in long-lasting Graves disease. Study-level findings and limits: Authors noted too few samples as a limitation. Persistent patients shared more public clonotypes (approximately 2,900) than new patients (under 1,000).

The sample holds many counts of this clonotype. Antigen: not known. CDR1 is SGHAT, CDR2 FQNNGV, per germline. Trimming took off 4 bases at V and 7 bases at J, with 13 bases between the two ends. The CDR3 runs to 13 residues. Time point here: persistent/refractory GD, antithyroid drugs over 5 years with positive TRAb. PBMC-extracted RNA yielded the TCR library. The authors built TCR beta libraries using iRepertoire HTBI primers and Arm-PCR of CDR3 regions. Each CDR3 protein gets one entry after TCRdb re-called the multiplex PCR reads with MiXCR. This sample has about 340,000 distinct CDR3 sequences; about 20% occur once, and the top ten carry just under 30%.

This material consisted of peripheral blood mononuclear cells (PBMCs), taken when the disease was refractory, from a patient treated with antithyroid drugs. The rearrangement joins TRBV11-2 to TRBJ1-1; D may be TRBD1 (5 bases). The receptor was isolated from a female donor with Graves disease. The CDR3 here is CASSSLPGIEAFF. The CDR3 DNA reads TGTGCCAGCAGCTCCTTACCAGGGATTGAAGCTTTCTTT.